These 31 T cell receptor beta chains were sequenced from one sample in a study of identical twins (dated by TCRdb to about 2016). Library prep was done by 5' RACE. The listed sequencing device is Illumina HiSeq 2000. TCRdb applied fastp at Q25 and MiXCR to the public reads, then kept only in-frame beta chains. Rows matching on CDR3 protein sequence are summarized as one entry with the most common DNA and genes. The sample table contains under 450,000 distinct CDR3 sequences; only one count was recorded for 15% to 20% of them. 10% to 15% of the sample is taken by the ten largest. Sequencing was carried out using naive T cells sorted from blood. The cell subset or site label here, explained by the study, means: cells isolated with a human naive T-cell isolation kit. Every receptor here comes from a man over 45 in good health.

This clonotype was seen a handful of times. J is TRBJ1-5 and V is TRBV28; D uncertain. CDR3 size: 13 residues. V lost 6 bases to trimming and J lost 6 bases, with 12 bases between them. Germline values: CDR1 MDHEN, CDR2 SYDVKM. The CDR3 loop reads CASRSTASQPQHF. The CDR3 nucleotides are TGTGCCAGCAGGTCCACAGCTTCTCAGCCCCAGCATTTT.

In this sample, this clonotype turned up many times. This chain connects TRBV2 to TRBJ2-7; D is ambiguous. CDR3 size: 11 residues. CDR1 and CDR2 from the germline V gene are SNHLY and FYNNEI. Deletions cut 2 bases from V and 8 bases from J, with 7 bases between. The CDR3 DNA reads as TGTGCCAGCAGTGAATCATATAAGCAGTACTTC. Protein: CASSESYKQYF. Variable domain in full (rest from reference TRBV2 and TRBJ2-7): EPEVTQTPSHQVTQMGQEVILRCVPISNHLYFYWYRQILGQKVEFLVSFYNNEISEKSEIFDDQFSVERPDGSNFTLKIRSTKLEDSAMYFCASSESYKQYFGPGTRLTVT.

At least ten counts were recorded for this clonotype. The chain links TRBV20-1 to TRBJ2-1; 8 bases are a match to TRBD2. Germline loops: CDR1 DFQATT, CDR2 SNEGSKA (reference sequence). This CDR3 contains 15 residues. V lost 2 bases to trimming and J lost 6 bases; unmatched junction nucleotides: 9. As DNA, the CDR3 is TGCAGTGCTAGACAATTAGCGGGACCGATCAATGAGCAGTTCTTC. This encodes CSARQLAGPINEQFF.

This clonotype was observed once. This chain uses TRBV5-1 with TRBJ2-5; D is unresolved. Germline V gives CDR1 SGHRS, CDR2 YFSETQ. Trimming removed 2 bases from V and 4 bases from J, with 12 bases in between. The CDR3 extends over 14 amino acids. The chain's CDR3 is CASSLNGYGETQYF. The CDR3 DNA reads TGCGCCAGCAGCTTAAATGGGTATGGAGAGACCCAGTACTTC.

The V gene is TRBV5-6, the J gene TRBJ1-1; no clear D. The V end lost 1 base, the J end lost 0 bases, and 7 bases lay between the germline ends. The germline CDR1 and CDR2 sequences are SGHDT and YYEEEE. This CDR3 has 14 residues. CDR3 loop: CASSLQTLNTEAFF. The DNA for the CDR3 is TGTGCCAGCAGCTTGCAGACCTTGAACACTGAAGCTTTCTTT.

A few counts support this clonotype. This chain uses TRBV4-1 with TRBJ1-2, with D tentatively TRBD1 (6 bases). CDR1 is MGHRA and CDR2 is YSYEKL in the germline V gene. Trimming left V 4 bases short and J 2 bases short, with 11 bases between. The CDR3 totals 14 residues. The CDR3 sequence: CASSPVTGNYGYTF. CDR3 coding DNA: TGCGCCAGCAGCCCCGTAACAGGGAACTATGGCTACACCTTC.

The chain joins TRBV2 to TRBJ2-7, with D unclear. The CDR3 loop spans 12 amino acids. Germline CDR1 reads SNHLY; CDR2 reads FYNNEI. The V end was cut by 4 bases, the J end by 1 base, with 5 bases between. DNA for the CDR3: TGTGCCAGCAGTGGGCCTTCCTACGAGCAGTACTTC. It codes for CASSGPSYEQYF.

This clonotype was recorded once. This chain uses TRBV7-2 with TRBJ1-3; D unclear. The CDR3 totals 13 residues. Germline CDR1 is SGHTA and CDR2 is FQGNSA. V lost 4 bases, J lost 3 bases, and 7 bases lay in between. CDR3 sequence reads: CASSYGLGNTIYF. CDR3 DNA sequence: TGTGCCAGCAGCTATGGACTTGGAAACACCATATATTTT.

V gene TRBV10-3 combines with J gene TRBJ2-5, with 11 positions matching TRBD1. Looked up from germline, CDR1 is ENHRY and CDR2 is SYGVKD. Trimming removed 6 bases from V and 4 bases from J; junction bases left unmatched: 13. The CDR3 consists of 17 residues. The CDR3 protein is CAIRNGTGGALRETQYF. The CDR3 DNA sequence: TGTGCCATCAGAAACGGGACAGGGGGAGCTTTGCGAGAGACCCAGTACTTC.

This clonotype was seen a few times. For the CDR3, the DNA is TGTGCCAGTAGTGCGGACATCCCTGGGGCCAACGTCCTGACTTTC. Translated: CASSADIPGANVLTF. The chain couples TRBV19 to TRBJ2-6, with D perhaps matching TRBD1 (5 bases). V gave up 5 bases and J gave up 2 bases, with 10 bases separating them. The CDR3 runs 15 residues. The germline gives CDR1 LNHDA, CDR2 SQIVND (reference sequence).

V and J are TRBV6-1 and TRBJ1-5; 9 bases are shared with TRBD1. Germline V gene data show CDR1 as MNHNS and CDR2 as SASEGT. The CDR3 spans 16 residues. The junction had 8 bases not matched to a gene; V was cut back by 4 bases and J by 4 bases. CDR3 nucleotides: TGTGCCAGCAGTGCCTCCGGGACAGGGAGGAATCAGCCCCAGCATTTT. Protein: CASSASGTGRNQPQHF.

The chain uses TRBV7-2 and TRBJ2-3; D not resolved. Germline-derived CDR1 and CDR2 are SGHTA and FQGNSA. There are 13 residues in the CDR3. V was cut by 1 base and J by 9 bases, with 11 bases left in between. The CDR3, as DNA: TGTGCCAGCAGCTTAGGCGGCATTAGAACGCAGTATTTT. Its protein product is CASSLGGIRTQYF.

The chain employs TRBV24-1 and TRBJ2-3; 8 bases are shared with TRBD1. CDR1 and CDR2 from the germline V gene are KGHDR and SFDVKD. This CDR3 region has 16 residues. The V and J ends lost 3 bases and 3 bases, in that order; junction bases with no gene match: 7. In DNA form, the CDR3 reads TGTGCCACCAGTGATGGACAGGGCAAGTTAACAGATACGCAGTATTTT. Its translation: CATSDGQGKLTDTQYF.

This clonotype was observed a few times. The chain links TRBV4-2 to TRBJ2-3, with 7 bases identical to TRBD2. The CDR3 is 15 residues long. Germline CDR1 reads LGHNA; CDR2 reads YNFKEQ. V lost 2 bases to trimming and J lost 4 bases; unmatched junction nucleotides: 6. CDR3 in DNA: TGTGCCAGCAGCCAACGCGGGGGAGGTTCAGATACGCAGTATTTT. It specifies CASSQRGGGSDTQYF.

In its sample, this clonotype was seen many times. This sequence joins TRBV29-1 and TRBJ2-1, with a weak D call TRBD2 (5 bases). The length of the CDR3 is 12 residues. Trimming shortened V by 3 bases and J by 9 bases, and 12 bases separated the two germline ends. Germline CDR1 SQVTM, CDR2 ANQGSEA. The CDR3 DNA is TGCAGCGTTGAGAGGGTAGCGCTTGAGCAGTTCTTC. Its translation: CSVERVALEQFF.

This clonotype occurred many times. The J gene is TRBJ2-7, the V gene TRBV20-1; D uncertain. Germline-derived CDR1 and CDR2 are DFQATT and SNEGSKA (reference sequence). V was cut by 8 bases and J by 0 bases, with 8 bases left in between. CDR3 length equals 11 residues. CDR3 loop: CSPVASYEQYF. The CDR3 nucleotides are TGCAGTCCCGTGGCCTCCTACGAGCAGTACTTC.

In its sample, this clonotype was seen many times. DNA for the CDR3: TGTGCCAGCGCGTCCTCTGGAAACACCATATATTTT. Translation gives CASASSGNTIYF. The rearrangement joins TRBV12-3 or TRBV12-4 to TRBJ1-3, with unresolved D. V was shortened by 8 bases and J by 0 bases, with 5 bases between the two germline ends. The CDR3 has 12 residues.

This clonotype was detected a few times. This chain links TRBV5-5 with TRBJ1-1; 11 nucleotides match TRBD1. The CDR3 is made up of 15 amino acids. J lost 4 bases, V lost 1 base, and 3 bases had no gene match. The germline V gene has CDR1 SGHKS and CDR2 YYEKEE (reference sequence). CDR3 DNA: TGTGCCAGCAGCTTGATCGGGACAGGGGGCACTGAAGCTTTCTTT. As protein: CASSLIGTGGTEAFF. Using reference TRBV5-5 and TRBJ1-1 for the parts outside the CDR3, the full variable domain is DAGVTQSPTHLIKTRGQQVTLRCSPISGHKSVSWYQQVLGQGPQFIFQYYEKEERGRGNFPDRFSARQFPNYSSELNVNALLLGDSALYLCASSLIGTGGTEAFFGQGTRLTVV.

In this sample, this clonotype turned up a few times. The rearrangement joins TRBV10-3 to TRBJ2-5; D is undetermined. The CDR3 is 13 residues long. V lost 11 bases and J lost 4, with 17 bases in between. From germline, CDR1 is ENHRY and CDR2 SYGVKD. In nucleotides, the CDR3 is TGTGCCGCTACCGGCGGTCTGGGAGAGACCCAGTACTTC. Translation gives CAATGGLGETQYF.

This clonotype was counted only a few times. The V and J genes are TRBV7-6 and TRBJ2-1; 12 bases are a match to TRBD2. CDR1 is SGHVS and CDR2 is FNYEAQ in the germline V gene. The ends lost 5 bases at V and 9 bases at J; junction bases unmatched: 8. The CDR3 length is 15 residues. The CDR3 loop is CASSPRLAGDGEQFF. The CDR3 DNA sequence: TGTGCCAGCAGCCCCCGACTAGCGGGAGACGGTGAGCAGTTCTTC.

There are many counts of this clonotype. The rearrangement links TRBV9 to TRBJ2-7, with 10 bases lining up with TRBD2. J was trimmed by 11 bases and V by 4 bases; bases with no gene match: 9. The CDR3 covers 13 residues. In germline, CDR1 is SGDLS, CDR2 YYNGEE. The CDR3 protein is CASSSLAGEMKYF. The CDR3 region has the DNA TGTGCCAGCAGCTCCCTAGCGGGAGAAATGAAGTACTTC.

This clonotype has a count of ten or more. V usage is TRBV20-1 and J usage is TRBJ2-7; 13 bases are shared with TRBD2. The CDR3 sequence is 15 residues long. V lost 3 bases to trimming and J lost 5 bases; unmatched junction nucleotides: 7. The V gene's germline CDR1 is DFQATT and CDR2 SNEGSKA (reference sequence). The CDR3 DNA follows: TGCAGTGCTAGCGACACTAGCGGGAGGGCACACGAGCAGTACTTC. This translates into CSASDTSGRAHEQYF.

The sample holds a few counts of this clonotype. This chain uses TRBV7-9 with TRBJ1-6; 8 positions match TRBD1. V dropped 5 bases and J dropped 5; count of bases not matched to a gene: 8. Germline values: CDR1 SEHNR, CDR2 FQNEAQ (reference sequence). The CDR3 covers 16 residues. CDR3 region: CASSIQGALNNSPLHF. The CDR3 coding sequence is TGTGCCAGCAGCATTCAGGGGGCTTTAAATAATTCACCCCTCCACTTT.

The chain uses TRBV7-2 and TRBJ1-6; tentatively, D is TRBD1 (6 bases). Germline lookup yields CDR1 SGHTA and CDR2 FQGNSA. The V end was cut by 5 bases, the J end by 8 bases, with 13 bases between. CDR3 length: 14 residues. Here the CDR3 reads CASSPDRRHSPLHF. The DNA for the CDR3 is TGTGCCAGCAGCCCAGACAGGCGACATTCACCCCTCCACTTT.

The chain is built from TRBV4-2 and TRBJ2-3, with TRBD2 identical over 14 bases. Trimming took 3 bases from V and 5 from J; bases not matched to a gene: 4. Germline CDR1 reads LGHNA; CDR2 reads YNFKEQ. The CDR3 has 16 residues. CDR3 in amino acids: CASSQTSGGAGDTQYF. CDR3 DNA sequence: TGTGCCAGCAGCCAGACTAGCGGGGGGGCCGGAGATACGCAGTATTTT.

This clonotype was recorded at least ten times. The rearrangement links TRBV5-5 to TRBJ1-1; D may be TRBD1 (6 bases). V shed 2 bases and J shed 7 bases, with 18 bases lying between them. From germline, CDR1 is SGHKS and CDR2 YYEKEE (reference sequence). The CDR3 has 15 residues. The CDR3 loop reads CASSLDTGRIDEAFF. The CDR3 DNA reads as TGTGCCAGCAGCTTAGATACAGGGAGGATCGATGAAGCTTTCTTT.

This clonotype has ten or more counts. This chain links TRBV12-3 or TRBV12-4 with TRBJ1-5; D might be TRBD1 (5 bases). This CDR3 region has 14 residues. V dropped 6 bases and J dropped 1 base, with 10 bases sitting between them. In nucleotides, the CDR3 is TGTGCCAGCAGCTGGACAAGCAGCAATCAGCCCCAGCATTTT. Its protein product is CASSWTSSNQPQHF.

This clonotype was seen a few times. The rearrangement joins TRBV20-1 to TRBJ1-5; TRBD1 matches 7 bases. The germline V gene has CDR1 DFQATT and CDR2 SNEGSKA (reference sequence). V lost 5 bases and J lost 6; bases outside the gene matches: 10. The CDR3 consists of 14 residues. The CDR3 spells CSAGLDRVSQPQHF. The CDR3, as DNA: TGCAGTGCTGGTCTAGACAGGGTCAGTCAGCCCCAGCATTTT.

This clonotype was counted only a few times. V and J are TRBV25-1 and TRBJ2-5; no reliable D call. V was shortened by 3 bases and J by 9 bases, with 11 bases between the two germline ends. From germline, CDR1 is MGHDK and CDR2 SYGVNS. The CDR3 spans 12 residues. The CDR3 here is CASSENGPPQYF. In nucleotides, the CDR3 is TGTGCCAGCAGTGAGAATGGTCCACCCCAGTACTTC.

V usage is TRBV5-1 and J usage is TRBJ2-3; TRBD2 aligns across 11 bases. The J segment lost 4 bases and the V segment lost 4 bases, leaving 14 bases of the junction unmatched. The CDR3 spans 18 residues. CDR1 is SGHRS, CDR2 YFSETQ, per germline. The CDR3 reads CASSRDPSGRNRADTQYF. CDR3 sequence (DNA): TGCGCCAGCAGCCGTGACCCTAGCGGGAGGAATCGGGCAGATACGCAGTATTTT.

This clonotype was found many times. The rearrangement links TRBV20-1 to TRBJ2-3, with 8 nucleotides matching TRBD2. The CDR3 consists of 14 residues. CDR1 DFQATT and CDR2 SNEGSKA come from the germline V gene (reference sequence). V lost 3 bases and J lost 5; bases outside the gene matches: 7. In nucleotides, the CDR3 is TGCAGTGCTAGCAGCGGGAGAATCATAGATACGCAGTATTTT. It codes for CSASSGRIIDTQYF.